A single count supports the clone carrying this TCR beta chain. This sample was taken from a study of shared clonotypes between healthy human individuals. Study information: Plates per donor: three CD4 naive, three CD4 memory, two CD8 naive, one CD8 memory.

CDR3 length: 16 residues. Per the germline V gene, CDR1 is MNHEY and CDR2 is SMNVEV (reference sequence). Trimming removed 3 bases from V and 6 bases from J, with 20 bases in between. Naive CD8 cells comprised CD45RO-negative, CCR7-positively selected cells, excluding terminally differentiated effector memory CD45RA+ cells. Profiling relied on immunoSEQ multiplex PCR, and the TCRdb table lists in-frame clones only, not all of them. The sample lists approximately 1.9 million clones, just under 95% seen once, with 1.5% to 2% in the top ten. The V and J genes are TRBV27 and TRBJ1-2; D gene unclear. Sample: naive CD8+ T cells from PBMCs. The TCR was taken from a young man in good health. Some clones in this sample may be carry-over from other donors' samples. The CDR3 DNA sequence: TGTGCCAGCAGTTTTCTTATGGGCGCCTCAAAGGATGGCTACACCTTC. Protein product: CASSFLMGASKDGYTF.